This TCR beta chain was obtained from a study of blood T cell repertoires in COVID-19. The CDR3 is made up of 12 amino acids. V shed 6 bases and J shed 2 bases, with 6 bases lying between them. CDR1 is MNHEY, CDR2 SVGAGI, per germline. TCRdb's copy holds only in-frame clones and misses some; the assay was immunoSEQ multiplex PCR. Of tens of thousands of clones detected, less than 80% appear once; the ten largest clones hold more than 20%. This rearrangement joins TRBV6-5 to TRBJ2-3; D is undetermined. Sequenced material: peripheral blood. The receptor comes from a man in his sixties with active or convalescent COVID-19. The CDR3 is CASRGPTDTQYF. CDR3 in DNA: TGTGCCAGCAGGGGCCCCACAGATACGCAGTATTTT.